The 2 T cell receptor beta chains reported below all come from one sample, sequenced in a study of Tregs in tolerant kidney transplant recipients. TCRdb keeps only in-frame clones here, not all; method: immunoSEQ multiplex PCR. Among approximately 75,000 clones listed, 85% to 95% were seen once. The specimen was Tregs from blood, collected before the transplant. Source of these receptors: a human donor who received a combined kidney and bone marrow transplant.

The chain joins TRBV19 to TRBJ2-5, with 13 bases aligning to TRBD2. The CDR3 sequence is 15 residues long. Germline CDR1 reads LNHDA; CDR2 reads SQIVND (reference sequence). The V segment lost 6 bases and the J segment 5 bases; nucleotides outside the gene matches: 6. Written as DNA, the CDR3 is TGTGCCAGTAGCCCCGGGACTAGCGGGATTGAGACCCAGTACTTC. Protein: CASSPGTSGIETQYF.

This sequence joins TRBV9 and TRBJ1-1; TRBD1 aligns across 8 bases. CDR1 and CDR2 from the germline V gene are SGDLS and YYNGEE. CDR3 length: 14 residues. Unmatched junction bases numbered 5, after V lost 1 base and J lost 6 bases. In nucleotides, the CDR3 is TGTGCCAGCAGCGTAACAGGGGGGAGGTCTGAAGCTTTCTTT. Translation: CASSVTGGRSEAFF.